This TCR beta chain came from a study of OX40 agonist ivuxolimab in advanced cancers. Study at large: Intravenous ivuxolimab at 0.01 to 10 mg/kg was given to patients every 2 weeks. Mean age around 60 years, range about 23 to 85; just over 80% male. Hepatocellular carcinoma, melanoma, renal cell or head and neck cancer affected the dose-escalation patients.

This CDR3 has 10 residues. The repertoire was sequenced with immunoSEQ multiplex PCR; TCRdb's copy has only in-frame clones and lacks some. Of about 58,000 clones in the sample, roughly 80% are singletons; the top ten hold about 3.1%. This material consisted of CD4+ or CD8+ T cells sorted from blood, taken in a trial of the OX40 agonist ivuxolimab. The TCR originated in an adult with an advanced solid tumor such as melanoma, head and neck, liver or kidney cancer. The chain is built from TRBV23-1 and TRBJ1-1; D not resolved. TRBV23-1 is known as an ORF, though its function is uncertain. In DNA form, the CDR3 reads TGCTGGATCCTTGGCACTGAAGCTTTCTTT. It translates to CWILGTEAFF.